One and the same sample provided the 22 T cell receptor beta chains below, sequenced in a study of radiation and T cells in renal cell carcinoma (TCRdb year 2020). According to the study, the label for this sample's time point signals: baseline pretreatment blood. The treatment or condition label corresponds to: 15 Gy SBRT to primary tumor, nephrectomy 4 weeks later. The library was generated by the immunoSEQ multiplex PCR assay. TCRdb retrieved this table from immuneACCESS and kept in-frame rearrangements only. Not all clones are present; in checked studies, unresolved V genes account for under half, and no reason is known for the remainder. Recorded for this sample are 45,000 to 65,000 clones; roughly three quarters of them occurred a single time. The ten most abundant clones make up 7.3% of the sample. Material: blood, obtained from a patient whose treatment included radiotherapy and nephrectomy. The receptor source for this set is a man in his 60s with renal cell carcinoma.

The chain recombines TRBV2 with TRBJ2-7; TRBD2 matches 13 bases. Trimming at V came to 8 bases and at J to 3 bases, leaving 4 bases not matched to a gene. This CDR3 spans 14 amino acids. The V gene's germline CDR1 is SNHLY and CDR2 FYNNEI. As DNA, the CDR3 is TGTGCCAGCGTGGGACTAGCGGGGCTCTACGAGCAGTACGTC. Translation: CASVGLAGLYEQYV.

This clone is a singleton in its sample. V gene TRBV4-1 combines with J gene TRBJ1-5; D gene ambiguous. The CDR3 covers 15 residues. From germline, CDR1 is MGHRA and CDR2 YSYEKL. V lost 0 bases to trimming and J lost 2 bases, with 8 bases between them. The CDR3 here is CASSQEERGNQPQHF. The CDR3 region has the DNA TGCGCCAGCAGCCAAGAAGAGCGGGGCAATCAGCCCCAGCATTTT.

The chain employs TRBV6-6 and TRBJ1-2; no clear D gene. Trimming stripped 7 bases from V and 2 bases from J, with 11 bases between. Germline V gives CDR1 MNHNY, CDR2 SVGAGI (reference sequence). The length of the CDR3 is 13 residues. CDR3 residues: CASMSPGNYGYTF. The CDR3 coding sequence is TGTGCCAGCATGTCCCCGGGGAACTATGGCTACACCTTC.

This clone has only a few counts. This sequence joins TRBV30 and TRBJ2-3, with TRBD2 identical over 8 bases. V shed 3 bases and J 7 bases; nucleotides not matched to a gene: 9. The CDR3 sequence is 14 residues long. Looked up from germline, CDR1 is GTSNPN and CDR2 is SVGIG (reference sequence). The CDR3 here is CAWRGSGGPYTQYF. The CDR3, as DNA: TGTGCCTGGAGGGGCAGCGGGGGCCCTTATACGCAGTATTTT.

The chain uses TRBV11-3 and TRBJ2-5, with D unclear. V lost 3 bases, J lost 1 base, and 6 bases lay in between. CDR1 is SGHNT and CDR2 is YENEEA in the germline V gene. CDR3 size: 13 residues. CDR3 in DNA: TGTGCCAGCAGCTTGGACGTCCAAGAGACCCAGTACTTC. This encodes CASSLDVQETQYF.

This chain uses TRBV11-3 with TRBJ2-7; TRBD1 matches 7 bases. The CDR3 runs 13 residues. CDR1 and CDR2 (germline): SGHNT, YENEEA. V gave up 5 bases and J gave up 7 bases; unmatched junction bases: 8. The CDR3: CASSERQGFEQYF. The CDR3 DNA follows: TGTGCCAGCAGCGAACGACAGGGTTTTGAGCAGTACTTC. The full variable domain, completed using reference TRBV11-3 and TRBJ2-7, is EAGVVQSPRYKIIEKKQPVAFWCNPISGHNTLYWYLQNLGQGPELLIRYENEEAVDDSQLPKDRFSAERLKGVDSTLKIQPAELGDSAVYLCASSERQGFEQYFGPGTRLTVT.

This chain links TRBV5-1 with TRBJ1-2, with no clear D. V was pared by 0 bases and J by 4 bases, with 13 bases between. Germline-derived CDR1 and CDR2 are SGHRS and YFSETQ. The CDR3 covers 15 residues. This CDR3 is CASSLGGPETYGYTF. CDR3 nucleotides: TGCGCCAGCAGCTTGGGCGGTCCGGAGACCTATGGCTACACCTTC.

The rearrangement uses TRBV5-6 and TRBJ2-5, with 10 positions matching TRBD1. The CDR3 is 15 residues long. Germline loops: CDR1 SGHDT, CDR2 YYEEEE. V lost 4 bases to trimming and J lost 2 bases; unmatched junction nucleotides: 5. The CDR3: CASSGTGDGQETQYF. The CDR3 region has the DNA TGTGCCAGCAGCGGGACAGGGGATGGACAAGAGACCCAGTACTTC.

The genes are TRBV25-1 and TRBJ2-7, with 7 bases aligning to TRBD2. CDR1 is MGHDK, CDR2 SYGVNS, per germline. The CDR3 covers 14 residues. V lost 1 base, J lost 2 bases, and 2 bases stayed unmatched. The CDR3 loop reads CASSEWGGTYEQYF. CDR3 DNA: TGTGCCAGCAGTGAATGGGGAGGGACCTACGAGCAGTACTTC.

This chain joins TRBV6-1 and TRBJ1-1, with D possibly TRBD1 on 5 matching bases. V was cut by 4 bases and J by 4 bases, with 19 bases left in between. CDR1 MNHNS and CDR2 SASEGT come from the germline V gene. CDR3 length: 16 residues. Here the CDR3 DNA reads TGTGCCAGCAGTGGTCTTCCTGGGGGATCGGGCACTGAAGCTTTCTTT. This translates into CASSGLPGGSGTEAFF.

The chain recombines TRBV19 with TRBJ1-5; a weak D match, TRBD1 (5 bases). The germline gives CDR1 LNHDA, CDR2 SQIVND (reference sequence). The CDR3 runs 15 residues. V lost 3 bases and J 6 bases, leaving 15 bases between the germline ends. The CDR3 coding sequence is TGTGCCAGTAGTATCCGAGTGGGGGTCAGTCAGCCCCAGCATTTT. It is translated as CASSIRVGVSQPQHF.

This clone was seen a handful of times. V usage is TRBV19 and J usage is TRBJ1-5, with unresolved D. This CDR3 spans 12 amino acids. The V and J ends lost 3 bases and 4 bases respectively, with 4 bases between them. Germline lookup yields CDR1 LNHDA and CDR2 SQIVND (reference sequence). CDR3 loop: CASSIMNQPQHF. The CDR3 region has the DNA TGTGCCAGTAGTATTATGAATCAGCCCCAGCATTTT.

This clone occurred once. The chain has TRBV7-9 and TRBJ1-3, with D tentatively TRBD1 (5 bases). Germline CDR1 SEHNR, CDR2 FQNEAQ (reference sequence). Trimming pared 5 bases from V and 0 bases from J, leaving 20 bases between. This CDR3 comprises 18 residues. The CDR3 bases are TGTGCCAGCAGCCGTCCACTTGAGGACGGACACTCTGGAAACACCATATATTTT. Translation: CASSRPLEDGHSGNTIYF.

This chain joins TRBV27 and TRBJ2-2; perhaps TRBD1 as D (6 bases). The CDR3 totals 15 residues. The germline gives CDR1 MNHEY, CDR2 SMNVEV (reference sequence). The V gene lost 2 bases and the J gene lost 5 bases, with 12 bases spanning the gap. As DNA, the CDR3 is TGTGCCAGCAGTTTACTTGGACAGCCGACCGGGGAGCTGTTTTTT. It specifies CASSLLGQPTGELFF.

The chain uses TRBV30 and TRBJ1-4; D unclear. Deletions cut 0 bases from V and 8 bases from J, with 13 bases between. The CDR3 loop spans 14 amino acids. Germline lookup yields CDR1 GTSNPN and CDR2 SVGIG (reference sequence). The CDR3 coding sequence is TGTGCCTGGAGTGTATCATATGGGTCAGAAAAACTGTTTTTT. Encoded protein: CAWSVSYGSEKLFF.

The chain combines TRBV11-3 with TRBJ1-2; no clear D. V lost 5 bases to trimming and J lost 5 bases, with 9 bases between them. The CDR3 covers 12 residues. CDR1 is SGHNT and CDR2 is YENEEA in the germline V gene. CDR3: CASSDLIYGYTF. DNA for the CDR3: TGTGCCAGCAGCGACCTCATATATGGCTACACCTTC.

The V gene is TRBV7-6, the J gene TRBJ2-3, with 8 bases matching TRBD2. The CDR3 loop spans 15 amino acids. V was clipped by 4 bases and J by 5 bases; unmatched bases: 8. Per germline, CDR1 SGHVS and CDR2 FNYEAQ. Here the CDR3 DNA reads TGTGCCAGCAGCTCGTCGGGGGGGCCGGGAGATACGCAGTATTTT. This sequence encodes CASSSSGGPGDTQYF. The full variable domain, its missing parts supplied by reference TRBV7-6 and TRBJ2-3, is GAGVSQSPRYKVTKRGQDVALRCDPISGHVSLYWYRQALGQGPEFLTYFNYEAQQDKSGLPNDRFSAERPEGSISTLTIQRTEQRDSAMYRCASSSSGGPGDTQYFGPGTRLTVL.

This chain links TRBV15 with TRBJ2-1; 11 nucleotides line up with TRBD2. Germline assignment: CDR1 LNHNV and CDR2 YYDKDF (reference sequence). The ends lost 0 bases at V and 1 base at J; junction bases unmatched: 5. The CDR3 consists of 18 residues. The DNA of the CDR3 is TGTGCCACCAGCAGAGATCTGGGACTAGCGGCTTCCTACAATGAGCAGTTCTTC. Translation gives CATSRDLGLAASYNEQFF.

V and J are TRBV11-2 and TRBJ2-2, with a weak D call TRBD2 (6 bases). Trimming left V 5 bases short and J 4 bases short, with 14 bases between. The CDR3 covers 15 residues. Germline V lookup: CDR1 SGHAT, CDR2 FQNNGV. The CDR3 DNA reads TGTGCCAGCAGCCGATCCGGAGGGAGCACCGGGGAGCTGTTTTTT. Protein: CASSRSGGSTGELFF.

This rearrangement joins TRBV19 to TRBJ2-1, with 10 bases fitting TRBD1. Losses at the gene ends were 5 bases for V and 8 bases for J; bases not matched to a gene: 6. The CDR3 is 14 amino acids. The germline gives CDR1 LNHDA, CDR2 SQIVND (reference sequence). Here the CDR3 DNA reads TGTGCCAGTAGTGTTAGGACAGGGGGGCATGAGCAGTTCTTC. This codes for CASSVRTGGHEQFF.

The chain joins TRBV18 to TRBJ1-5; 8 bases fit TRBD1. The CDR3 totals 18 residues. Germline loops: CDR1 KGHSH, CDR2 LQKENI. The trim removed 0 bases at V and 0 bases at J, leaving 7 bases unmatched. The CDR3 is CASSPPVRDRYSNQPQHF. The CDR3 region has the DNA TGTGCCAGCTCACCACCGGTCAGGGACAGGTATAGCAATCAGCCCCAGCATTTT.

J is TRBJ2-2 and V is TRBV7-6; D is ambiguous. The V gene lost 2 bases and the J gene lost 3 bases, with 7 bases spanning the gap. CDR1 and CDR2 (germline): SGHVS, FNYEAQ. The CDR3 is made up of 14 amino acids. The DNA for the CDR3 is TGTGCCAGCAGCTTAATACAGTACACCGGGGAGCTGTTTTTT. Its translation is CASSLIQYTGELFF.